These 8 T cell receptor beta chains were sequenced from one sample in a study of post-analysis software for immune sequencing data. Findings and limits, study-wide: Roughly 5 TRBV segments occurring more often in patients than controls included TRBV5-6, TRBV5-1 and TRBV20-1.

Their antigen targets remain unknown. Libraries were made from TCR beta cDNA, and they carried unique molecular identifiers. TCRdb re-analysed the PCR reads in MiXCR, keeping a single row per CDR3 protein. Altogether over 250,000 distinct CDR3 sequences are present, 36% being singletons, with the ten largest covering more than 4%. The sequenced material came from blood. These receptors were obtained from a girl aged 5 to 17 with multiple sclerosis.

DNA of the CDR3: TGTGCCAGCAGCCAACTGGGACGGCACCAGACCCAGTACTTC. It is translated as CASSQLGRHQTQYF. The chain is built from TRBV3-1 and TRBJ2-5; D could derive from TRBD1 or TRBD2 (5 bases each). The germline V gene has CDR1 LGHDT and CDR2 YNNKEL (reference sequence). CDR3 length: 14 amino acids. V gave up 2 bases and J gave up 6 bases, with 13 bases separating them.

This clonotype was seen a few times. The rearrangement links TRBV12-3 or TRBV12-4 to TRBJ1-5; D is unresolved. The CDR3 runs 14 residues. The V and J ends lost 6 bases and 3 bases respectively, with 12 bases between them. In nucleotides, the CDR3 is TGTGCCAGCAGGTTTATGGGTACCAATCAGCCCCAGCATTTT. The encoded protein is CASRFMGTNQPQHF.

This clonotype was recorded many times. This CDR3 is CSAREGGPATEQFF. In nucleotides, the CDR3 is TGCAGTGCTAGAGAGGGGGGACCAGCGACGGAGCAGTTCTTC. V usage is TRBV20-1 and J usage is TRBJ2-1; a possible D gene is TRBD2 (6 bases). The V gene's germline CDR1 is DFQATT and CDR2 SNEGSKA (reference sequence). V lost 0 bases and J 10 bases, leaving 16 bases between the germline ends. The CDR3 totals 14 residues.

This clonotype was counted at least ten times. V gene TRBV12-3 or TRBV12-4 combines with J gene TRBJ1-5; D is uncertain. V was shortened by 1 base and J by 0 bases, with 13 bases between the two germline ends. This CDR3 spans 17 amino acids. The CDR3 spells CASSLEGSLSSNQPQHF. Written as DNA, the CDR3 is TGTGCCAGCAGTTTAGAGGGCAGTCTTTCTAGCAATCAGCCCCAGCATTTT.

This clonotype has a handful of counts. The genes are TRBV20-1 and TRBJ2-5, with TRBD2 matching 8 bases. Germline V gene data show CDR1 as DFQATT and CDR2 as SNEGSKA (reference sequence). This CDR3 has 15 residues. Trimming at V came to 7 bases and at J to 11 bases, leaving 21 bases not matched to a gene. CDR3 residues: CSEREAGVFYNEQYF. CDR3 nucleotides: TGCAGTGAGCGTGAAGCGGGAGTTTTCTACAATGAGCAGTACTTC.

This clonotype was picked up many times. The V and J genes are TRBV5-1 and TRBJ2-1; 14 nucleotides agree with TRBD2. The germline V gene has CDR1 SGHRS and CDR2 YFSETQ. Trimming took 4 bases from V and 9 from J; bases not matched to a gene: 15. This CDR3 comprises 18 residues. CDR3 residues: CASSPEGTSGSRGPEQFF. The CDR3 DNA is TGCGCCAGCAGCCCGGAGGGGACTAGCGGGAGTAGAGGGCCTGAGCAGTTCTTC.

This clonotype qualifies as medium-sized. The chain uses TRBV11-2 and TRBJ2-5, with 8 bases matching TRBD2. Germline trimming cut 5 bases from V and 4 bases from J; bases unmatched to any gene: 9. The CDR3 spans 15 residues. From germline, CDR1 is SGHAT and CDR2 FQNNGV. CDR3 nucleotide sequence: TGTGCCAGCAGCAATAAGCCGGGGGGGTTAGAGACCCAGTACTTC. It yields the protein CASSNKPGGLETQYF.

V is TRBV5-1 and J is TRBJ2-7; perhaps TRBD2 as D (6 bases). Trimming took 4 bases from V and 3 from J, leaving 17 bases between them. The CDR3 has 15 amino acids. Germline CDR1 reads SGHRS; CDR2 reads YFSETQ. Here the CDR3 DNA reads TGCGCCAGCAGCGGAGGGACGGGCAGTGGCTACGAGCAGTACTTC. This translates into CASSGGTGSGYEQYF.